In this sample, the clone carrying this TCR beta chain turned up once. The antigen is unknown. These data originate in a study of identifying expanded T cells in peripheral blood. No infections or other immune events were documented during collection. Study-wide points: About 1.2 clones differed between technical replicates, versus approximately 16 and 19 over time.

From germline, CDR1 is LNHNV and CDR2 YYDKDF (reference sequence). The CDR3 runs 15 residues. With 0 bases clipped from V and 7 bases from J, the junction kept 5 bases outside the gene matches. The table came from immunoSEQ multiplex PCR; TCRdb's copy has only in-frame clones and leaves some out. Of around 100,000 clones listed, around 90% are singletons. The chain is built from TRBV15 and TRBJ1-4; 7 nucleotides line up with TRBD1. Material for sequencing was blood. The TCR comes from a person aged 18 to 75 in good health. CDR3: CATSRDRQGGEKLFF. In nucleotides, the CDR3 is TGTGCCACCAGCAGAGATCGACAGGGCGGTGAAAAACTGTTTTTT.